The 32 T cell receptor beta chains reported below all come from one sample, sequenced in a study of beta chain features in type 1 diabetes. What was sequenced were expressed TCRB transcripts, since all of the isolated RNA had been reverse transcribed. Sequencing used immunoSEQ multiplex PCR; TCRdb keeps in-frame clones, though not all of them. The sample has hundreds of thousands of clones, around 15% seen once; the top ten hold 0.07% to 0.095%. Sequenced: naive CD4+ T cells from blood. The receptors shown here come from a young man in good health.

This sequence joins TRBV25-1 and TRBJ1-4; D is unresolved. Germline CDR1 is MGHDK and CDR2 is SYGVNS. Trimming cost V 7 bases and J 10 bases, with 16 bases left between them. The CDR3 has 13 residues. CDR3: CASISTDGRKLFF. CDR3 nucleotide sequence: TGTGCCAGCATATCTACAGACGGGAGAAAACTGTTTTTT.

This rearrangement joins TRBV7-7 to TRBJ2-5; 8 nucleotides agree with TRBD2. The V gene's germline CDR1 is SSHAT and CDR2 FNYEAQ (reference sequence). The CDR3 runs to 16 residues. The junction had 15 bases not matched to a gene; V was cut back by 6 bases and J by 6 bases. The CDR3 bases are TGTGCCAGCAGTGTCGCCGGGACTAGAGGGGGAAAGACCCAGTACTTC. Translation: CASSVAGTRGGKTQYF.

The chain joins TRBV6-1 to TRBJ2-2; the match to TRBD2 covers 7 bases. J lost 8 bases, V lost 4 bases, and 19 bases had no gene match. Per the germline V gene, CDR1 is MNHNS and CDR2 is SASEGT. The CDR3 length is 18 residues. CDR3 DNA: TGTGCCAGCAGTGTCCACGGGGGGATCGTGGCCCCGTGGGGGGAGCTGTTTTTT. It yields the protein CASSVHGGIVAPWGELFF.

This CDR3 reads CASSLVGGADYGYTF. The CDR3 bases are TGCGCCAGCAGCTTGGTAGGGGGCGCAGACTATGGCTACACCTTC. The chain employs TRBV5-1 and TRBJ1-2; 7 bases align to TRBD1. The germline V gene encodes CDR1 SGHRS and CDR2 YFSETQ. Losses at the gene ends were 0 bases for V and 3 bases for J; bases not matched to a gene: 5. The CDR3 contains 15 residues. Full variable domain (remainder filled in from reference TRBV5-1 and TRBJ1-2): KAGVTQTPRYLIKTRGQQVTLSCSPISGHRSVSWYQQTPGQGLQFLFEYFSETQRNKGNFPGRFSGRQFSNSRSEMNVSTLELGDSALYLCASSLVGGADYGYTFGSGTRLTVV.

Turning to this clone: Other DNA sequences in this sample translate to the same CDR3. The chain is built from TRBV7-9 and TRBJ2-7; TRBD1 matches at 8 bases. The germline V gene has CDR1 SEHNR and CDR2 FQNEAQ (reference sequence). Trimming at V came to 3 bases and at J to 0 bases, leaving 4 bases not matched to a gene. This CDR3 is built from 15 residues. DNA of the CDR3: TGTGCCAGCAGCTTGGGGACAGGAAGCTCCTACGAGCAGTACTTC. This sequence encodes CASSLGTGSSYEQYF.

This clone has a handful of counts. The V call is TRBV27, the J call TRBJ1-5; tentative D call: TRBD1 (6 bases). The CDR3 consists of 15 residues. Germline V CDR1 and CDR2: MNHEY, SMNVEV (reference sequence). V dropped 5 bases and J dropped 7 bases, with 18 bases sitting between them. In DNA, the CDR3 is TGTGCCAGCAGTCCGTACAGGGACCTAGGGCAGCCCCAGCATTTT. This codes for CASSPYRDLGQPQHF.

This clone occurred a few times. CDR3 amino acids: CASRFSILLAGGVDEQFF. CDR3 in DNA: TGTGCCAGCAGATTCTCCATTCTACTAGCGGGAGGTGTTGATGAGCAGTTCTTC. The chain has TRBV28 and TRBJ2-1; TRBD2 matches at 12 bases. Germline CDR1 reads MDHEN; CDR2 reads SYDVKM. V trimming: 6 bases; J trimming: 8 bases; junction bases outside the gene matches: 17. This CDR3 is 18 amino acids long.

The chain recombines TRBV29-1 with TRBJ1-2; no clear D gene. V was clipped by 7 bases and J by 5 bases, with 11 bases between them. The CDR3 has 11 amino acids. Per the germline V gene, CDR1 is SQVTM and CDR2 is ANQGSEA. The CDR3 region is CSGGSRYGYTF. CDR3 nucleotides: TGCAGCGGAGGGAGTCGGTATGGCTACACCTTC.

The chain is built from TRBV28 and TRBJ2-5, with D hard to call. Trimming cost V 10 bases and J 2 bases, with 17 bases left between them. Germline CDR1 is MDHEN and CDR2 is SYDVKM. There are 14 residues in the CDR3. The CDR3 protein is CATTGPPLQETQYF. CDR3 coding DNA: TGTGCCACCACCGGGCCCCCGCTTCAAGAGACCCAGTACTTC.

The chain joins TRBV9 to TRBJ2-2, with D tentatively TRBD1 (5 bases). The CDR3 contains 17 residues. The V and J ends lost 3 bases and 4 bases respectively, with 19 bases between them. Germline lookup yields CDR1 SGDLS and CDR2 YYNGEE. The CDR3 loop reads CASSADLTGPVTGELFF. The DNA of the CDR3 is TGTGCCAGCAGCGCGGACCTCACAGGTCCTGTCACCGGGGAGCTGTTTTTT.

This clone appeared a few times. The chain is built from TRBV7-9 and TRBJ2-3, with D tentatively TRBD1 (6 bases). This CDR3 comprises 14 residues. Germline V CDR1 and CDR2: SEHNR, FQNEAQ (reference sequence). The ends were cut back, 4 bases at V and 2 bases at J, with 10 bases in the middle. CDR3 region: CASSSRQVTDTQYF. In DNA form, the CDR3 reads TGTGCCAGCAGCTCCCGACAGGTCACAGATACGCAGTATTTT.

This chain uses TRBV4-2 with TRBJ2-1, with 12 bases fitting TRBD2. The V gene's germline CDR1 is LGHNA and CDR2 YNFKEQ. V lost 0 bases and J lost 6; bases outside the gene matches: 12. The CDR3 length is 19 residues. In DNA, the CDR3 is TGTGCCAGCAGCCAAGATCTAGCGGGAGGGCCCCTTAGGAGCAATGAGCAGTTCTTC. The encoded protein is CASSQDLAGGPLRSNEQFF.

The sample holds a few counts of this clone. The chain combines TRBV9 with TRBJ2-7; TRBD2 is a possible D gene (6 bases). The germline gives CDR1 SGDLS, CDR2 YYNGEE. Trimming cost V 5 bases and J 1 base, with 16 bases left between them. There are 15 residues in the CDR3. CDR3 loop: CASSRGSSESYEQYF. CDR3 in DNA: TGTGCCAGCAGTAGAGGGTCTAGCGAATCCTACGAGCAGTACTTC.

V usage is TRBV7-3 and J usage is TRBJ2-1, with 12 nucleotides matching TRBD2. There are 15 residues in the CDR3. Germline V gene data show CDR1 as SGHTA and CDR2 as FQGTGA. J lost 5 bases, V lost 5 bases, and 4 bases had no gene match. CDR3 DNA sequence: TGTGCCAGCAGCAGAAGGACTAGCGGGGACAATGAGCAGTTCTTC. Its translation is CASSRRTSGDNEQFF.

This clone was counted between two and nine times. This rearrangement joins TRBV7-2 to TRBJ2-6; no reliable D call. The V end lost 5 bases, the J end lost 0 bases, and 11 bases lay between the germline ends. CDR1 and CDR2 (germline): SGHTA, FQGNSA. CDR3 length equals 16 residues. The CDR3 is CASSLTRPSGANVLTF. The CDR3, as DNA: TGTGCCAGCAGCCTAACACGGCCCTCTGGGGCCAACGTCCTGACTTTC.

This clone has more than one count but fewer than ten. The chain has TRBV5-4 and TRBJ2-7, with TRBD2 matching over 9 bases. The CDR3 is made up of 15 amino acids. With V trimmed by 4 bases and J by 3 bases, 8 bases remained unmatched. Germline CDR1 reads SGHNT; CDR2 reads YYREEE (reference sequence). The DNA for the CDR3 is TGTGCCAGCAGCACCGTAGCGGGAGAGCTCTACGAGCAGTACTTC. Encoded protein: CASSTVAGELYEQYF.

This chain links TRBV7-8 with TRBJ1-4; D is undetermined. CDR1 is SGHVS and CDR2 is FQNEAQ in the germline V gene. The CDR3 has 12 residues. Trimming shortened V by 3 bases and J by 8 bases, and 7 bases separated the two germline ends. CDR3 sequence: CASSFAREKLFF. The CDR3 DNA sequence: TGTGCCAGCAGCTTCGCGAGGGAAAAACTGTTTTTT.

This sequence joins TRBV25-1 and TRBJ1-3; TRBD1 is a possible D gene (5 bases). The CDR3 totals 14 residues. Trimming took 2 bases from V and 7 from J, leaving 12 bases between them. Germline V gene lookup returns CDR1 MGHDK and CDR2 SYGVNS. CDR3 DNA: TGTGCCAGCAGTGAACCGCTTCCAGGGAACACCATATATTTT. This encodes CASSEPLPGNTIYF.

This clone was counted only a few times. V and J are TRBV29-1 and TRBJ1-2, with 11 bases identical to TRBD1. With 4 bases clipped from V and 7 bases from J, the junction kept 2 bases outside the gene matches. This CDR3 has 12 residues. Looked up from germline, CDR1 is SQVTM and CDR2 is ANQGSEA. The CDR3 protein is CSVGDRGFGYTF. In DNA, the CDR3 is TGCAGCGTTGGGGACAGGGGGTTTGGCTACACCTTC.

V gene TRBV18 combines with J gene TRBJ2-3; 8 bases align to TRBD1. CDR1 and CDR2 (germline): KGHSH, LQKENI. CDR3 length: 17 residues. V lost 2 bases to trimming and J lost 1 base; unmatched junction nucleotides: 8. The CDR3 loop reads CASSPAGGNRGTDTQYF. CDR3 sequence (DNA): TGTGCCAGCTCACCAGCAGGGGGCAATCGGGGCACAGATACGCAGTATTTT.

The chain carries TRBV2 and TRBJ2-5; unclear D gene. The V and J ends lost 4 bases and 5 bases respectively, with 11 bases between them. The germline V gene encodes CDR1 SNHLY and CDR2 FYNNEI. The CDR3 length is 13 residues. The CDR3: CASSVRTDETQYF. Written as DNA, the CDR3 is TGTGCCAGCAGTGTTCGGACCGACGAGACCCAGTACTTC. Variable domain in full (rest from reference TRBV2 and TRBJ2-5): EPEVTQTPSHQVTQMGQEVILRCVPISNHLYFYWYRQILGQKVEFLVSFYNNEISEKSEIFDDQFSVERPDGSNFTLKIRSTKLEDSAMYFCASSVRTDETQYFGPGTRLLVL.

In its sample, this clone was seen a few times. This chain joins TRBV10-3 and TRBJ1-1; D is possibly TRBD1 (5 bases). V shed 6 bases and J shed 4 bases, with 6 bases lying between them. This CDR3 region has 11 residues. The germline gives CDR1 ENHRY, CDR2 SYGVKD. CDR3: CAIRRGTEAFF. CDR3 in DNA: TGTGCCATCAGGAGGGGCACTGAAGCTTTCTTT.

The rearrangement links TRBV7-2 to TRBJ2-4; D tentatively fits TRBD1 or TRBD2 (5 bases each). This CDR3 region has 17 residues. Germline V CDR1 and CDR2: SGHTA, FQGNSA. V lost 0 bases and J lost 0, with 12 bases in between. CDR3 protein: CASSLARGVLAKNIQYF. Here the CDR3 DNA reads TGTGCCAGCAGCTTAGCCCGAGGGGTTCTAGCCAAAAACATTCAGTACTTC. The variable domain in full, with the rest retrieved from reference TRBV7-2 and TRBJ2-4, is GAGVSQSPSNKVTEKGKDVELRCDPISGHTALYWYRQSLGQGLEFLIYFQGNSAPDKSGLPSDRFSAERTGGSVSTLTIQRTQQEDSAVYLCASSLARGVLAKNIQYFGAGTRLSVL.

The rearrangement links TRBV7-7 to TRBJ2-7; D ambiguous. The CDR3 is 15 residues long. Germline values: CDR1 SSHAT, CDR2 FNYEAQ (reference sequence). Trimming took off 4 bases at V and 3 bases at J, with 16 bases between the two ends. CDR3 sequence: CASSSYDLRGYEQYF. DNA for the CDR3: TGTGCCAGCAGCTCCTATGACCTGCGTGGCTACGAGCAGTACTTC.

This clone was counted between two and nine times. This chain uses TRBV2 with TRBJ1-3; D unclear. The germline V gene encodes CDR1 SNHLY and CDR2 FYNNEI. The V end was cut by 4 bases, the J end by 2 bases, with 9 bases between. The CDR3 is 14 residues long. The CDR3 DNA sequence: TGTGCCAGCAGTGGTGTGGCCGCTGGAAACACCATATATTTT. This translates into CASSGVAAGNTIYF. The complete variable domain, with remaining parts taken from reference TRBV2 and TRBJ1-3, reads EPEVTQTPSHQVTQMGQEVILRCVPISNHLYFYWYRQILGQKVEFLVSFYNNEISEKSEIFDDQFSVERPDGSNFTLKIRSTKLEDSAMYFCASSGVAAGNTIYFGEGSWLTVV.

The genes are TRBV28 and TRBJ2-5, with D unresolved. The better agreement between TRBJ2-7 and the DNA end casts doubt on the J call. Germline CDR1 is MDHEN and CDR2 is SYDVKM. The CDR3 runs to 14 residues. The CDR3 protein is CASSSSGPTYEQYF. CDR3 nucleotide sequence: TGTGCCAGCAGTAGCTCGGGCCCGACCTACGAGCAGTACTTC.

This clone has a handful of counts. The chain has TRBV2 and TRBJ2-7; 16 bases align to TRBD2. This CDR3 region has 18 residues. The germline gives CDR1 SNHLY, CDR2 FYNNEI. V was pared by 6 bases and J by 2 bases, with 10 bases of the junction left unmatched. The CDR3 spells CASRTGTSGRASPYEQYF. The CDR3 DNA reads TGTGCCAGCAGGACCGGGACTAGCGGGAGGGCCAGCCCCTACGAGCAGTACTTC.

The V gene is TRBV19, the J gene TRBJ1-4; D call uncertain. The CDR3 contains 14 residues. V lost 6 bases to trimming and J lost 7 bases, with 15 bases between them. CDR1 and CDR2 from the germline V gene are LNHDA and SQIVND (reference sequence). This chain's CDR3 is CASSPVAVGEKLFF. CDR3 coding DNA: TGTGCCAGTAGCCCCGTGGCGGTCGGTGAAAAACTGTTTTTT.

This clone was observed a handful of times. The chain links TRBV11-2 to TRBJ1-5; 7 bases fit TRBD1. Germline CDR1 is SGHAT and CDR2 is FQNNGV. The CDR3 extends over 17 amino acids. The ends lost 1 base at V and 3 bases at J; junction bases unmatched: 9. CDR3 nucleotides: TGTGCCAGCAGCTTAGCCCCCGGGACAGCCTTCAATCAGCCCCAGCATTTT. Its protein is CASSLAPGTAFNQPQHF.

This clone was observed a few times. The chain uses TRBV2 and TRBJ1-1; D is ambiguous. The CDR3 runs 14 residues. Germline lookup yields CDR1 SNHLY and CDR2 FYNNEI. V lost 5 bases and J lost 1, with 11 bases in between. This CDR3 is CASSIIEENTEAFF. CDR3 coding DNA: TGTGCCAGCAGTATCATTGAAGAGAACACTGAAGCTTTCTTT. Full variable domain (remainder filled in from reference TRBV2 and TRBJ1-1): EPEVTQTPSHQVTQMGQEVILRCVPISNHLYFYWYRQILGQKVEFLVSFYNNEISEKSEIFDDQFSVERPDGSNFTLKIRSTKLEDSAMYFCASSIIEENTEAFFGQGTRLTVV.

This clone came up a few times. The CDR3 sequence is CASSIGWAGNQPQHF. For the CDR3, the DNA is TGTGCCAGTAGTATCGGGTGGGCGGGCAATCAGCCCCAGCATTTT. The rearrangement joins TRBV19 to TRBJ1-5; D gene uncertain. The germline gives CDR1 LNHDA, CDR2 SQIVND (reference sequence). This CDR3 has 15 residues. The V end was cut by 3 bases, the J end by 2 bases, with 11 bases between.

The gene calls are TRBV12-5 and TRBJ1-2, with no clear D. There are 15 residues in the CDR3. V lost 0 bases and J lost 0, with 8 bases in between. Germline V gene data show CDR1 as LGHNT and CDR2 as FRNRAP. CDR3: CASGLVRGSNYGYTF. The CDR3 nucleotides read TGTGCTAGTGGTTTGGTACGGGGTTCTAACTATGGCTACACCTTC.